These T cell receptor beta chains were read from a single sample in a study of immune reconstitution after stem cell transplant in scleroderma. MiXCR was run by TCRdb on the RT-PCR reads, yielding one entry per CDR3 protein. The sample comprises roughly 1,600 distinct CDR3 sequences, roughly 7.4% of which are singletons, and roughly 23% rests with the top ten. The sample here was taken before or after autologous hematopoietic stem cell transplantation (not recorded which). All receptors come from a male donor with systemic sclerosis. Both conserved end residues are part of each CDR3. A D gene is named only where the DNA matches it firmly. Clone size, where shown, is once, few, many, or a class for clones that have expanded.

CASSSDPFSYNERLF,TGTGCCAGCAGTAGTGACCCTTTCTCCTACAATGAGCGGCTCTTC,few,TRBJ2-1,.,TRBV6-1
CASSLDQRGSDTQYF,TGTGCCAGCAGCTTAGATCAGCGGGGGTCAGATACGCAGTATTTT,many,TRBJ2-3,TRBD2,TRBV11-2
CASITSRYLDGYTF,TGTGCCAGCATCACCTCTAGGTATCTCGATGGCTACACCTTC,many,TRBJ1-2,.,TRBV7-2
CASSLPGLVVGDTQYF,TGTGCCAGCAGCTTGCCGGGGCTAGTGGTTGGCGATACGCAGTATTTT,medium-sized,TRBJ2-3,.,TRBV5-6
CASRMEAGRAYGYTF,TGCGCCAGCAGAATGGAGGCTGGACGTGCGTATGGCTACACCTTC,large,TRBJ1-2,.,TRBV5-1
CASSGVRGETQYF,TGTGCCAGCTCCGGAGTCCGTGGAGAGACCCAGTACTTC,medium-sized,TRBJ2-5,.,TRBV7-8
CSVEEGSGVSGYTF,TGCAGCGTTGAAGAGGGCTCCGGGGTGAGCGGCTACACCTTC,medium-sized,TRBJ1-2,.,TRBV29-1
CSATGAVSYEQYF,TGCAGTGCTACAGGGGCGGTATCCTACGAGCAGTACTTC,many,TRBJ2-7,.,TRBV20-1
CASSPTGGNYGYTF,TGCGCCAGCAGCCCGACAGGGGGCAACTATGGCTACACCTTC,medium-sized,TRBJ1-2,TRBD1,TRBV5-1
CASSEGDRQGSFF,TGTGCCAGCAGTGAAGGGGACCGGCAAGGCTCTTTCTTT,medium-sized,TRBJ1-1,.,TRBV2
CSARAPLAGLGNEQYF,TGCAGTGCTAGAGCCCCTCTAGCGGGGCTCGGGAACGAGCAGTACTTC,medium-sized,TRBJ2-7,TRBD2,TRBV20-1
CASSPWYGVDTEAFF,TGCGCCAGCAGCCCTTGGTACGGGGTGGACACTGAAGCTTTCTTT,medium-sized,TRBJ1-1,.,TRBV5-1
CSAGAPNNEQFF,TGCAGCGCCGGGGCCCCCAACAATGAGCAGTTCTTC,medium-sized,TRBJ2-1,.,TRBV29-1
CASSPFGLAGGLDSYNEQFF,TGCGCCAGCAGCCCGTTCGGACTAGCGGGTGGGTTGGATTCCTACAATGAGCAGTTCTTC,.,TRBJ2-1,TRBD2,TRBV5-1
CSANPGAYGYTF,TGCAGTGCCAACCCGGGGGCTTATGGCTACACCTTC,large,TRBJ1-2,.,TRBV20-1
CASSLDSLNQPQHF,TGCGCCAGCAGCTTGGACAGTTTGAATCAGCCCCAGCATTTT,medium-sized,TRBJ1-5,.,TRBV5-1
CASSAPRDRQFF,TGTGCCAGCAGCGCCCCCCGGGACAGGCAGTTCTTC,medium-sized,TRBJ2-1,TRBD1,TRBV7-2
CASSEYSWTGTNPYTF,TGTGCCAGCAGTGAATACTCCTGGACCGGGACAAATCCGTACACCTTC,.,TRBJ1-2,.,TRBV6-1
CASSLAGGNPDTQYF,TGTGCCAGCAGCTTAGCGGGGGGGAACCCGGATACGCAGTATTTT,medium-sized,TRBJ2-3,TRBD2,TRBV7-6
CASSRLAGGLDEQFF,TGTGCCAGTTCCCGACTAGCGGGGGGGCTTGATGAGCAGTTCTTC,.,TRBJ2-1,TRBD2,TRBV19
CSASNLAGETYEQYF,TGCAGTGCTAGTAACCTAGCGGGGGAAACCTACGAGCAGTACTTC,medium-sized,TRBJ2-7,TRBD2,TRBV20-1
CASSVGLAGTDTQYF,TGTGCCAGCAGCGTAGGGCTAGCGGGTACAGATACGCAGTATTTT,medium-sized,TRBJ2-3,TRBD2,TRBV9
CASRQDAMNTEAFF,TGTGCCAGCCGACAGGATGCCATGAACACTGAAGCTTTCTTT,few,TRBJ1-1,.,TRBV12-3/TRBV12-4
CASSPQIAKNIQYF,TGTGCCAGCAGTCCTCAAATAGCCAAAAACATTCAGTACTTC,few,TRBJ2-4,.,TRBV6-1